The following is a TCR beta chain sequence with its context. What it recognizes is unknown. For sorted subsets, about 190 ng DNA per replicate equaled around 30,000 T cell genomes. Sequencing was performed with immunoSEQ multiplex PCR; in TCRdb, only in-frame clones are kept and a portion is missing. The top ten clones hold 34% of a sample with around 690,000 clones, roughly 87% of them seen once. This entry belongs to a study of shared clonotypes between healthy human individuals. Whole-study results and caveats: Investigators expected sequencing depth to affect clonotype sharing among donors. Exclusively blood specimens were collected; tissue repertoires likely differ.

The specimen sequenced was memory CD8+ T cells from PBMCs. This sample's subset: CD45RO+ cells pooled with CCR7-negative TemRA cells. The receptor's source is a man aged 18 to 29 in good health. Some clones in this sample may be carry-over from other donors' samples.

In DNA form, the CDR3 reads TGTGCCAGCGGCGGAGTCTCTGGAAACACCATATATTTT. Translated, it gives CASGGVSGNTIYF. The chain is built from TRBV27 and TRBJ1-3, with D uncertain. This CDR3 region has 13 residues. The V end was cut by 8 bases, the J end by 0 bases, with 8 bases between. In germline, CDR1 is MNHEY, CDR2 SMNVEV (reference sequence).